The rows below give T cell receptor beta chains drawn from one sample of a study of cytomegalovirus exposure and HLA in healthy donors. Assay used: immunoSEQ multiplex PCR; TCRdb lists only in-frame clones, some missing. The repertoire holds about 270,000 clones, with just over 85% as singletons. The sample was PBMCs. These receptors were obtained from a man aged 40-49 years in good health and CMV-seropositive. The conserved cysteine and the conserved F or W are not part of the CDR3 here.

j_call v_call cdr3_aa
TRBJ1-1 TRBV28 ASSLGRGTGNTEAF
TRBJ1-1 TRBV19 ASSQGFAEAF
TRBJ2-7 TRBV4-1 ASSQDTSGTYEQY
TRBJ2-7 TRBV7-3 ASSLTAGYEQY
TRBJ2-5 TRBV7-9 ASSQGRGWETQY
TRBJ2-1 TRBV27 ASSSLATWGNEQF
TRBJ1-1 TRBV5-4 ASSLAPGSVNTEAF
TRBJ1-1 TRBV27 ASSLGAGGYTEAF
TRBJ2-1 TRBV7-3 ASSLEGLINEQF
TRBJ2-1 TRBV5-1 ASSSAASSYNEQF
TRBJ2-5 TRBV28 ASSFPGQPSQETQY
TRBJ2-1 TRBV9 ASSPQPPGLAGVYEQF
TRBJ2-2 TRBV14 ASSHWASGNTGELF
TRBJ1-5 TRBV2 ASSEEIGVNQPQH
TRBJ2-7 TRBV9 ASSKGQGSHEQY
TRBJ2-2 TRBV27 ASTPPDTGELF
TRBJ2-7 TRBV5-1 ASSLVTGSSYEQY
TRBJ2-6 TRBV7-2 ASSPRAGANVLT
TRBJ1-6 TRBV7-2 ASSPPAGGRRKSPLH
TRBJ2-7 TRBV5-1 ASSGVAGGYEQY
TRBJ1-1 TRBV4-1 ASSQDLGASTEAF
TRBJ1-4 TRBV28 ASSLGLVGQGYEKLF
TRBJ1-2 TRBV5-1 ASSLDRMENGYT
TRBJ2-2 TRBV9 ASSALRGVGELF
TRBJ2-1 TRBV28 ASSLYPGNEQF
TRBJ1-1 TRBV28 ATAGDGTEAF
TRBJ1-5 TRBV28 ASRPGRKGDNQPQH
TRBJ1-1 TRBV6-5 ASRKTGGTEAF
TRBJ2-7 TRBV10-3 AISEGQQRREQY
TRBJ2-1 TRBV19 ASSGRTSGNNEQF
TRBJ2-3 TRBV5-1 ASSLGAGGSVTDTQY
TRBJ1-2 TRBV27 ASSKQGAYGYT
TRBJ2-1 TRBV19 ASSKAGGYNEQF
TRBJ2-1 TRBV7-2 ASSSSRQGTEQF
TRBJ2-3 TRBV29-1 SVAGRDFRATDTQY
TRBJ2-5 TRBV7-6 ASSLGSSGRRETQY
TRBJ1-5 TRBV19 ATRTTGGQPQH
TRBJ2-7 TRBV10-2 ASSSDRTGQY
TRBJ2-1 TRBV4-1 ASSQEIGESYNEQF
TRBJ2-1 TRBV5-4 ASSSRTSGSDEQF
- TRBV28 ASTGTSGSWPYEQY
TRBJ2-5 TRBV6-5 ASSYRDKKETQY
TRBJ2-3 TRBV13 ASSFRWESTDTQY
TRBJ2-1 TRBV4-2 ASSQVYERLYEQF
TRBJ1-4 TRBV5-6 ASSLNQRNEKLF
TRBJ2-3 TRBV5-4 ASSPGLAGRGSTDTQY